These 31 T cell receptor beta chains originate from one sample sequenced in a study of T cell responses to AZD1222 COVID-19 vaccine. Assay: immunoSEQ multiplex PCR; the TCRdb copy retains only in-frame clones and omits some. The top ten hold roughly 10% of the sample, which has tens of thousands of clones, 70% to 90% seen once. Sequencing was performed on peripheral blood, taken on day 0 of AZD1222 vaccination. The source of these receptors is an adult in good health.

In DNA form, the CDR3 reads TGCGCCAGCAGTGACGTGGGGCGTAAGAATTCACCCCTCCACTTT. Encoded protein: CASSDVGRKNSPLHF. V is TRBV10-2 and J is TRBJ1-6; a possible D gene is TRBD1 (5 bases). In germline, CDR1 is WSHSY, CDR2 SAAADI. This CDR3 region has 15 residues. Trimming removed 3 bases from V and 7 bases from J, with 13 bases in between.

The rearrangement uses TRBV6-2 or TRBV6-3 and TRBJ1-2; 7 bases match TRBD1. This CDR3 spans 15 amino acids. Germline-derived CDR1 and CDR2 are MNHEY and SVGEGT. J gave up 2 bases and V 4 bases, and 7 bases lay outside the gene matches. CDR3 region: CASSSPTGTNYGYTF. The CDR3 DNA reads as TGTGCCAGCAGTTCCCCGACAGGGACGAACTATGGCTACACCTTC.

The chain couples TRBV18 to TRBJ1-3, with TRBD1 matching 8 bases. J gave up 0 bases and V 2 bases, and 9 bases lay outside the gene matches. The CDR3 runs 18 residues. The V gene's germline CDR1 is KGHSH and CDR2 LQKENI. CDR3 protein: CASSPTDRGLISGNTIYF. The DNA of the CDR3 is TGTGCCAGCTCACCAACCGACAGGGGATTAATCTCTGGAAACACCATATATTTT.

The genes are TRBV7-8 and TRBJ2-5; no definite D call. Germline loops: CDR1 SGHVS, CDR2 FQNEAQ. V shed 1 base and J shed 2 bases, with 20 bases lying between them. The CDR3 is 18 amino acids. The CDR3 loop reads CASSLDPPSSSGQETQYF. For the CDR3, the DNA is TGTGCCAGCAGCTTAGACCCGCCCTCCAGTTCTGGGCAAGAGACCCAGTACTTC.

CDR3 sequence: CASSLAGTAGPEAFF. CDR3 bases: TGCGCCAGCAGCTTGGCCGGGACAGCCGGCCCTGAAGCTTTCTTT. The genes are TRBV5-1 and TRBJ1-1; 7 nucleotides match TRBD1. V shed 0 bases and J 6 bases; nucleotides not matched to a gene: 8. Germline V CDR1 and CDR2: SGHRS, YFSETQ. The CDR3 has 15 residues.

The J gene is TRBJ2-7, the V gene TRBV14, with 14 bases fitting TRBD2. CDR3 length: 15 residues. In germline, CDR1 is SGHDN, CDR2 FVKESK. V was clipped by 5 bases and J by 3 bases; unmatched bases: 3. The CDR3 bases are TGTGCCAGCAGCTTAGGACTAGCGGGAGGCTACGAGCAGTACTTC. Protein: CASSLGLAGGYEQYF.

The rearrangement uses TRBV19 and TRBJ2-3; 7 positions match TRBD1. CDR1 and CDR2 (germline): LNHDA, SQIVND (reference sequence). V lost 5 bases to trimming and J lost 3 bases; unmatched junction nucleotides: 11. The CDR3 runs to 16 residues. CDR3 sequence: CASSPRQGSATDTQYF. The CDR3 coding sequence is TGTGCCAGTAGTCCCCGACAGGGATCAGCGACAGATACGCAGTATTTT.

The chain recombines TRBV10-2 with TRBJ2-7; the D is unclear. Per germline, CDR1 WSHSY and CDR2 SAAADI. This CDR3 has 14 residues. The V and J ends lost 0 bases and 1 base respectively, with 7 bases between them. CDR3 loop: CASSESRRSYEQYF. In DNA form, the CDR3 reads TGCGCCAGCAGTGAGTCGAGGAGATCCTACGAGCAGTACTTC.

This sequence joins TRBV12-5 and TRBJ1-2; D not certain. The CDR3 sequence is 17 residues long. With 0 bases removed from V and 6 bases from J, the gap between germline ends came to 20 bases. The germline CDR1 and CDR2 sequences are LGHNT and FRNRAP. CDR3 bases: TGTGCTAGTGGTTTGGTAGTTTCAGGAGGGCGGGTAGATGGCTACACCTTC. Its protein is CASGLVVSGGRVDGYTF.

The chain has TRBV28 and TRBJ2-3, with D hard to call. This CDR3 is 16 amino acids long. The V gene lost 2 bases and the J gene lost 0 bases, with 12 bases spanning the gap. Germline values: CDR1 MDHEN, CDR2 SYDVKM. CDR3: CASSLPTVPSTDTQYF. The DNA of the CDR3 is TGTGCCAGCAGTTTACCCACGGTGCCTAGCACAGATACGCAGTATTTT.

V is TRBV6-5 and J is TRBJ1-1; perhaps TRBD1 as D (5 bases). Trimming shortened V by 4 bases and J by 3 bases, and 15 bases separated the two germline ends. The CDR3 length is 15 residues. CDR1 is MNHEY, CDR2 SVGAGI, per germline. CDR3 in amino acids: CASSSYIDSHTEAFF. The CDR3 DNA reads TGTGCCAGCAGTTCCTACATAGACAGTCACACTGAAGCTTTCTTT.

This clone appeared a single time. The CDR3 loop is CASSPLENNSPLHF. CDR3 sequence (DNA): TGTGCCAGCTCACCATTGGAGAATAATTCACCCCTCCACTTT. The chain joins TRBV18 to TRBJ1-6, with D unresolved. There are 14 residues in the CDR3. The germline V and J ends were trimmed by 2 bases and 5 bases, with 7 bases remaining between them. Germline CDR1 and CDR2: KGHSH and LQKENI.

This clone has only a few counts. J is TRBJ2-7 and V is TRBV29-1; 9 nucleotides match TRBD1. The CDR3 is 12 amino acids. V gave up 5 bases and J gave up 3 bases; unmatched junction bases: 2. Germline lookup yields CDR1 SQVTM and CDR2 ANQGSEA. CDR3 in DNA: TGCAGCGTTCGGGGACAGGGCTACGAGCAGTACTTC. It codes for CSVRGQGYEQYF.

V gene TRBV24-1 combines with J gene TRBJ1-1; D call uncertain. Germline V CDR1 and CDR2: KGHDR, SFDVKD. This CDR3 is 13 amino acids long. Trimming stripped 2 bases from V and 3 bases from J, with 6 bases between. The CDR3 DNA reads TGTGCCACCAGTGATTCTTGGGACACTGAAGCTTTCTTT. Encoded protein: CATSDSWDTEAFF.

The CDR3 sequence is CASSATSGITDTQYF. The CDR3 nucleotides read TGTGCCAGCAGTGCGACTAGCGGGATCACAGATACGCAGTATTTT. The V and J genes are TRBV2 and TRBJ2-3; TRBD2 agrees at 11 bases. The germline gives CDR1 SNHLY, CDR2 FYNNEI. The V gene end was trimmed by 4 bases and the J gene end by 2 bases; junction bases not matched to a gene: 2. The CDR3 loop spans 15 amino acids.

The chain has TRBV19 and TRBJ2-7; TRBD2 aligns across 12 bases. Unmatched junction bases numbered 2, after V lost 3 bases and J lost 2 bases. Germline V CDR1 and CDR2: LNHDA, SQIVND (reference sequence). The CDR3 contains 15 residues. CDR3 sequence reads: CASSMASGRAYEQYF. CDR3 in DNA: TGTGCCAGTAGTATGGCTAGCGGGAGGGCCTACGAGCAGTACTTC.

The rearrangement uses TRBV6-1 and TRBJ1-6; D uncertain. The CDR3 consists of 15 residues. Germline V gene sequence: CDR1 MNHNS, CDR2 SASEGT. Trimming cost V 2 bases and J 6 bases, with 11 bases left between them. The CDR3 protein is CASSEFRSRNSPLHF. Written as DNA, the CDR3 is TGTGCCAGCAGTGAATTTAGGTCTCGTAATTCACCCCTCCACTTT.

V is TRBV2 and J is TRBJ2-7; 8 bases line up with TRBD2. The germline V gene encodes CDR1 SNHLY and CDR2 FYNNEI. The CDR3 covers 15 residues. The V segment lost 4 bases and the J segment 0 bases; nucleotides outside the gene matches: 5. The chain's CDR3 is CASSVGGGSSYEQYF. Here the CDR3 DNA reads TGTGCCAGCAGTGTTGGCGGGGGGAGCTCCTACGAGCAGTACTTC.

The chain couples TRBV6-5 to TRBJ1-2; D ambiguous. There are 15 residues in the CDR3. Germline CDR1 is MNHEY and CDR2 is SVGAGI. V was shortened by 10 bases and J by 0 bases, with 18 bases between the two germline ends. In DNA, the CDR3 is TGTGCCACCCTCCCGGGCAGCCGCTCTAACTATGGCTACACCTTC. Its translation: CATLPGSRSNYGYTF.

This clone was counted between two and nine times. CDR3: CASSPTADSNQPQHF. CDR3 bases: TGTGCCAGCAGTCCGACTGCAGATAGCAATCAGCCCCAGCATTTT. V and J are TRBV6-5 and TRBJ1-5; D gene uncertain. Trimming left V 5 bases short and J 0 bases short, with 11 bases between. The CDR3 is 15 amino acids. Germline values: CDR1 MNHEY, CDR2 SVGAGI.

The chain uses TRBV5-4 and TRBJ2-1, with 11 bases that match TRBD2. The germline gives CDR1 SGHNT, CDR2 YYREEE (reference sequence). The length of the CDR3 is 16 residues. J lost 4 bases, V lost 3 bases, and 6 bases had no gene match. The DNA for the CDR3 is TGTGCCAGCAGCTACCGTAGCGGGAGGGAATACAATGAGCAGTTCTTC. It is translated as CASSYRSGREYNEQFF.

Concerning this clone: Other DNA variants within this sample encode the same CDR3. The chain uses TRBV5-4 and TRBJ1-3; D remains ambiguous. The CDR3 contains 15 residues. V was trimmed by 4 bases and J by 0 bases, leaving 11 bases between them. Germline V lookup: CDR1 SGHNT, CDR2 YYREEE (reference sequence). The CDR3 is CASSLGSPSGNTIYF. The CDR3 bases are TGTGCCAGCAGCCTAGGGTCCCCCTCTGGAAACACCATATATTTT. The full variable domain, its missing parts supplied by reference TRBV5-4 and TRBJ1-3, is ETGVTQSPTHLIKTRGQQVTLRCSSQSGHNTVSWYQQALGQGPQFIFQYYREEENGRGNFPPRFSGLQFPNYSSELNVNALELDDSALYLCASSLGSPSGNTIYFGEGSWLTVV.

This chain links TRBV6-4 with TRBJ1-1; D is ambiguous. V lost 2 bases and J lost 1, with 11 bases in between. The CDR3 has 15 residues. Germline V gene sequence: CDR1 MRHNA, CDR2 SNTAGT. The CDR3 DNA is TGTGCCAGCAGTGACGAGAGGTGGGGGAACACTGAAGCTTTCTTT. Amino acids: CASSDERWGNTEAFF.

This chain's CDR3 is CASSLDRVSDTQYF. For the CDR3, the DNA is TGTGCCAGCAGCTTGGACAGGGTTTCAGATACGCAGTATTTT. This chain connects TRBV7-3 to TRBJ2-3; 8 positions match TRBD1. Losses at the gene ends were 3 bases for V and 4 bases for J; bases not matched to a gene: 3. This CDR3 contains 14 residues. Looked up from germline, CDR1 is SGHTA and CDR2 is FQGTGA.

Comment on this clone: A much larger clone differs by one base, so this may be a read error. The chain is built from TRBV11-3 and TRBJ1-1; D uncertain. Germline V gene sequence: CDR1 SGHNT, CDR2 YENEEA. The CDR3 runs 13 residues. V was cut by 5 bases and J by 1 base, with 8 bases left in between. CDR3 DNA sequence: TGTGCCAGCAGCCAACAGAGGAACACTGAAGCTTTCTTT. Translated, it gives CASSQQRNTEAFF.

CDR3: CASSSGSGTSGSIRKTQYF. The CDR3 DNA follows: TGTGCCAGCAGTTCCGGATCCGGGACTAGCGGGAGTATTCGGAAGACCCAGTACTTC. The rearrangement joins TRBV27 to TRBJ2-5, with 14 bases fitting TRBD2. With 4 bases clipped from V and 6 bases from J, the junction kept 16 bases outside the gene matches. This CDR3 spans 19 amino acids. Germline-derived CDR1 and CDR2 are MNHEY and SMNVEV (reference sequence).

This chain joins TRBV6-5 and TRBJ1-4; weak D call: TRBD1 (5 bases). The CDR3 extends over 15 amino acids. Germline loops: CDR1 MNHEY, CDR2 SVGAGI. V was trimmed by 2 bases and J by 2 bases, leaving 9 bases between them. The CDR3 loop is CASSYGGSTNEKLFF. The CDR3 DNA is TGTGCCAGCAGTTACGGGGGTTCTACTAATGAAAAACTGTTTTTT.

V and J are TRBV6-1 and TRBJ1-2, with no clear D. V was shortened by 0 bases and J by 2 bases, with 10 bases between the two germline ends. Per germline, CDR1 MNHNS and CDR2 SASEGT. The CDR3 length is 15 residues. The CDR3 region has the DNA TGTGCCAGCAGTGAAGCAGCACCGATCAACTATGGCTACACCTTC. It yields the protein CASSEAAPINYGYTF.

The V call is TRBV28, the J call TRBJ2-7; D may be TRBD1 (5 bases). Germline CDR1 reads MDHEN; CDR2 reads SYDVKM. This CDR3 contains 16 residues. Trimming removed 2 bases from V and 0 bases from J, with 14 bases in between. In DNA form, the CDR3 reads TGTGCCAGCAGTTTAGTCTCGGCAGACAGCTCCTACGAGCAGTACTTC. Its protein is CASSLVSADSSYEQYF.

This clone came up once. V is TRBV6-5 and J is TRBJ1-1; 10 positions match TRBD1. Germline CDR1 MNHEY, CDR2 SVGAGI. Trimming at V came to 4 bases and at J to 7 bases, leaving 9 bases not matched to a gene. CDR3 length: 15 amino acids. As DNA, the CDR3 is TGTGCCAGCAGTTTGCGGGACAGGGGCGTGGGTGAAGCTTTCTTT. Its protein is CASSLRDRGVGEAFF.

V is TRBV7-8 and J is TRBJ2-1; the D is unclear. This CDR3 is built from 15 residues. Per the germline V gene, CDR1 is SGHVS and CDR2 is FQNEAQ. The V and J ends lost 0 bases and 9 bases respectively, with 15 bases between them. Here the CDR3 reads CASSLAVASLGEQFF. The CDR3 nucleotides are TGTGCCAGCAGCTTAGCCGTGGCTAGTCTGGGTGAGCAGTTCTTC.